The 4 T cell receptor beta chains given below trace back to one sample, sequenced in a study of identifying expanded T cells in peripheral blood. Some clones are missing from TCRdb's copy, which holds only in-frame ones; the method was immunoSEQ multiplex PCR. The repertoire consists of about 82,000 clones, with 70% to 90% occurring once and the leading ten covering roughly 7.7%. Sequenced sample: blood. The receptors shown here come from a person aged 18-70 years in good health.

The chain combines TRBV18 with TRBJ2-2; D unresolved. The V and J ends lost 3 bases and 1 base respectively, with 3 bases between them. This CDR3 spans 13 amino acids. Per the germline V gene, CDR1 is KGHSH and CDR2 is LQKENI. CDR3 residues: CASSPQNTGELFF. Here the CDR3 DNA reads TGTGCCAGCTCACCCCAGAACACCGGGGAGCTGTTTTTT.

The chain recombines TRBV5-1 with TRBJ2-4; D might be TRBD2 (6 bases). Germline assignment: CDR1 SGHRS and CDR2 YFSETQ. The CDR3 sequence is 15 residues long. Trimming removed 3 bases from V and 3 bases from J, with 13 bases in between. This CDR3 reads CASSSGGSGKNIQYF. The CDR3, as DNA: TGCGCCAGCAGCTCCGGTGGTAGCGGCAAAAACATTCAGTACTTC.

The rearrangement uses TRBV11-1 and TRBJ2-2; D is possibly TRBD1 or TRBD2 (5 bases each). Germline-derived CDR1 and CDR2 are SGHAT and FQDESV (reference sequence). This CDR3 contains 14 residues. The V and J ends lost 3 bases and 5 bases respectively, with 10 bases between them. This CDR3 reads CASSFSGQTGELFF. The CDR3 DNA follows: TGTGCCAGCAGCTTTTCGGGGCAAACCGGGGAGCTGTTTTTT. Looking up the rest from reference TRBV11-1 and TRBJ2-2 gives the full variable domain: EAEVAQSPRYKITEKSQAVAFWCDPISGHATLYWYRQILGQGPELLVQFQDESVVDDSQLPKDRFSAERLKGVDSTLKIQPAELGDSAMYLCASSFSGQTGELFFGEGSRLTVL.

The rearrangement uses TRBV18 and TRBJ1-3; perhaps TRBD1 as D (5 bases). CDR1 KGHSH and CDR2 LQKENI come from the germline V gene. Trimming took 5 bases from V and 0 from J, leaving 11 bases between them. CDR3 length equals 15 residues. The chain's CDR3 is CASSTRQNSGNTIYF. The CDR3 DNA sequence: TGTGCCAGCTCAACCCGACAGAACTCTGGAAACACCATATATTTT.